The clone carrying this TCR beta chain came up a few times. The data belong to a study of blood T cell repertoires in COVID-19. For the study at large: Acute and convalescent COVID-19 specimens originated in the United States, Italy and Spain. T cells, B-cell-depleted T cells, or PBMCs provided the cDNA or gDNA that served as material.

Original analysis: From reference gene primer amplification, estimates of nucleated cell counts were derived. Profiling relied on immunoSEQ multiplex PCR, and the TCRdb table lists in-frame clones only, not all of them. V and J calls plus clone size are reproduced from that table; the DNA served to infer D and trimming. The data show some 95,000 clones, 70% to 90% seen once. Germline loops: CDR1 MDHEN, CDR2 SYDVKM. Between the trimmed V and J ends, which lost 8 bases and 3 bases, there was a span of 16 bases. The length of the CDR3 is 14 residues. Sequences were obtained from peripheral blood. The chain links TRBV28 to TRBJ1-1; tentatively, D is TRBD1 (6 bases). The origin of this receptor is a man aged 70-80 years with acute or convalescent COVID-19. The CDR3 coding sequence is TGTGCCAGCGGGGTAAGGGGGAGTGACACTGAAGCTTTCTTT. It yields the protein CASGVRGSDTEAFF.